The following is a T cell receptor (beta chain) sequence with its context. This clone was seen a handful of times. Its antigen is still unknown. No qualities accompany the bases; no much larger clone lies one base away. These data come from a study of beta chain features in type 1 diabetes (dated by TCRdb to about 2018). As for the study more broadly: Patients and healthy donors did not differ in mean age, gender distribution, total cell number or subset yield. A total of 85 million to 140 million sorted cells were examined across all samples, and a strong correlation was observed between cell number per subset and RNA yield. The study compared the TCRB repertoires of sorted circulating CD4+ T cell subsets in recently diagnosed type 1 diabetes patients with those in matched healthy donors. Regulatory and stem cell-like memory subsets were isolated from only 8 patients and 8 healthy donors, whereas naive and central memory subsets came from all 30 or so donors. What the authors observed across the whole study: Shorter templates might be favored by PCR, yet because patient and control samples were amplified and corrected together, any such skew would affect both groups equally. Naive, central memory and regulatory TCRB repertoires appeared more similar among patients than among healthy donors. Because cDNA was sequenced instead of genomic DNA, activated cells with high expression could be over-represented, although the groups did not differ in activation or CD3 levels. Because the HLA sub-analyses included only small numbers of individuals, any influence of HLA type on TCRB rearrangement was left unresolved. At VDJ recombination sites, type 1 diabetes patients had fewer insertions and more deleted nucleotides, which implies abnormalities in thymic rearrangement. In all four CD4+ subsets, TCRB CDR3 length was moderately but significantly shorter in type 1 diabetes patients.

A single peripheral blood draw of 90 to 150 mL on average was collected from each donor into heparinised tubes. A BD FACSAria II was used to sort naive, central memory, regulatory and stem cell-like memory CD4+ T cells with a panel that included CD45RO, CCR7, CD25, CD127, CD95 and CD27. All sorted populations exceeded 95% purity. PBMCs were isolated right away by Lymphoprep density gradient centrifugation and were stained directly, without culture. Samples were stained and sorted in pairs, with one healthy donor and one patient per experiment, so that batch effects were minimized. V lost 7 bases and J lost 7 bases; the stretch between them is 16 bases long. For CDR1 and CDR2, the germline V gene lists MNHNS and SASEGT. The cysteine opens and the phenylalanine closes a CDR3 of 14 amino acids. Just the 42-base CDR3 DNA is kept, in frame starting at base 1. The entire amount of isolated RNA was reverse transcribed using the High Capacity cDNA Reverse Transcription Kit, so the sequenced TCRB transcripts were expressed ones. Naive, central memory and regulatory T cell samples underwent deep immunoSEQ sequencing, averaging around 3.7 million total reads per sample. Sorted cells were lysed in RLT buffer, and RNA was extracted using DNase-treated RNeasy Micro or Mini kits according to cell number. To prevent cross-contamination, every cell subset was processed on its own, while patient and healthy donor samples were processed together. The immunoSEQ multiplex PCR was used to amplify TCRB sequences from cDNA, generating 87-bp fragments that spanned the CDR3 region. Sequencing of the amplicons was done on the Illumina HiSeq platform. From the authors' description of their analysis: PCR bias was corrected computationally using synthetic template baselines, and reads within Hamming distance 2 were collapsed, with unmergeable singletons discarded. By aligning reads against IMGT, V, D and J genes, CDR3 length, and insertions or deletions at six rearrangement sites were assigned. Within each subset, clonotype counts were normalized to sorted cell number, and only after that were true diversity and Gini coefficients computed with the tcR R package. The overlap coefficient, calculated on TCRB nucleotide sequences, was used to measure repertoire sharing. As a proxy for the pre-selection repertoire, out-of-frame TCRB sequences from naive cells were analyzed. Not all clones reach the TCRdb copy of this immuneACCESS table, which keeps in-frame sequences only. Checked studies attribute under half of the gap to unresolved V genes and leave the rest unexplained. V, J and clone size were drawn from that table, and D and trimming were deduced from the DNA. The sample table shows approximately 200,000 clones, and around 9.6% are seen once. The ten most abundant clones make up under 0.045% of the sample.

The sequenced sample was naive CD4+ T cells from blood. The cell subset or site label, as the study defines it: true naive CD4+ T cells. Recombination linked TRBV6-1 to TRBJ2-2; no D gene call is confident. This receptor was taken from a woman aged 18-29 years in good health. The encoded CDR3 is CASILRREHGELFF. The DNA sequence follows: TGTGCCAGCATCCTTAGGAGAGAGCACGGGGAGCTGTTTTTT.